What follows are 9 T cell receptor beta chains derived from one specimen sequenced in a study of blood T cells in healthy people across ages (dated by TCRdb to the mid-2010s). Receptor amplification or capture employed 5' RACE. Sequencer: Illumina HiSeq 2500. The second PCR ran for roughly 7 to 12 cycles and used a J-beta primer mix along with a sample-barcoded 5' primer. Through fastp at Q25 and MiXCR, TCRdb rebuilt clones from the public reads, retaining in-frame beta chains. Entries that share a CDR3 protein sequence are merged under the most common genes and DNA. This sample lists hundreds of thousands of distinct CDR3 sequences; around 30% were detected once. 17% of the sample is held by the ten biggest clonotypes. Sample: blood. Source of these receptors: a woman of 80 years or more in good health.

V and J are TRBV7-2 and TRBJ2-2; the D gene is possibly TRBD2 (5 bases). The CDR3 consists of 18 residues. The V and J ends lost 2 bases and 1 base respectively, with 17 bases between them. Germline values: CDR1 SGHTA, CDR2 FQGNSA. The CDR3 nucleotides read TGTGCCAGCAGCTTAAATTCAATTCGGGGATGGAACACCGGGGAGCTGTTTTTT. This translates into CASSLNSIRGWNTGELFF.

This clonotype was detected a few times. The chain uses TRBV12-3 or TRBV12-4 and TRBJ1-6; D not certain. The V end was cut by 6 bases, the J end by 9 bases, with 6 bases between. The CDR3 is made up of 11 amino acids. CDR3 region: CASRLGSPLHF. The CDR3 DNA follows: TGTGCCAGCAGGCTGGGTTCACCCCTCCACTTT.

This clonotype was detected many times. This chain links TRBV15 with TRBJ2-6, with D uncertain. Germline V gene sequence: CDR1 LNHNV, CDR2 YYDKDF (reference sequence). Trimming took 1 base from V and 0 from J, leaving 10 bases between them. The CDR3 has 17 amino acids. The DNA of the CDR3 is TGTGCCACCAGCAGAGTTCGAGATTACTCTGGGGCCAACGTCCTGACTTTC. It yields the protein CATSRVRDYSGANVLTF.

This chain connects TRBV6-6 to TRBJ2-3; 7 nucleotides agree with TRBD1. CDR3 size: 14 residues. Germline values: CDR1 MNHNY, CDR2 SVGAGI (reference sequence). With 2 bases clipped from V and 10 bases from J, the junction kept 9 bases outside the gene matches. The CDR3 is CASSYLLDRPAQYF. The CDR3 DNA follows: TGTGCCAGCAGTTACCTCTTGGACAGGCCGGCGCAGTATTTT.

The rearrangement links TRBV6-5 to TRBJ1-1; 11 bases are a match to TRBD1. The V gene end was trimmed by 4 bases and the J gene end by 13 bases; junction bases not matched to a gene: 8. The CDR3 is 13 amino acids. Germline loops: CDR1 MNHEY, CDR2 SVGAGI. CDR3 sequence reads: CASSWDRGVVGFF. In DNA, the CDR3 is TGTGCCAGCAGTTGGGACAGGGGGGTAGTGGGTTTCTTT.

On this clonotype: The germline gene is not matched at one end of the junction; a read error may be the cause. The CDR3 bases are TGCGCCAGCAGCGTACGGGACAGCTCCCACAATGAGCAGTTCTTC. Its translation is CASSVRDSSHNEQFF. The V gene is TRBV4-3, the J gene TRBJ2-1; 7 nucleotides align to TRBD1. Looked up from germline, CDR1 is LGHNA and CDR2 is YSLEER. This CDR3 contains 15 residues.

This clonotype was recorded at least ten times. The chain combines TRBV3-1 with TRBJ2-7; 7 nucleotides align to TRBD1. J was trimmed by 1 base and V by 4 bases; bases with no gene match: 7. The germline V gene encodes CDR1 LGHDT and CDR2 YNNKEL (reference sequence). The CDR3 extends over 15 amino acids. The CDR3 DNA follows: TGTGCCAGCAGCCGGATGCCGGGACAGTCCTACGAGCAGTACTTC. It specifies CASSRMPGQSYEQYF.

This clonotype occurred a few times. This may arise from a read error, as a much more abundant clone is one base away. The genes are TRBV7-2 and TRBJ2-5; 7 positions match TRBD2. Germline CDR1 and CDR2: SGHTA and FQGNSA. CDR3 length: 15 amino acids. CDR3 nucleotide sequence: TGTGCCGGCAGCTTAGGAGCGGGGCCCCAAGAGACCCAGTACTTC. It codes for CAGSLGAGPQETQYF.

The chain has TRBV7-8 and TRBJ2-7, with D perhaps matching TRBD1 (5 bases). CDR1 and CDR2 from the germline V gene are SGHVS and FQNEAQ. This CDR3 is 15 amino acids long. V lost 7 bases and J 3 bases, leaving 19 bases between the germline ends. The DNA for the CDR3 is TGTGCCAGCATCTTTGGGCAGGGAAGGTTCTACGAGCAGTACTTC. Its translation: CASIFGQGRFYEQYF.